This T cell receptor beta chain was recovered during a study of blood T cell repertoires in COVID-19. V dropped 4 bases and J dropped 1; count of bases not matched to a gene: 19. Germline V lookup: CDR1 LGHDT, CDR2 YNNKEL (reference sequence). The CDR3 contains 21 residues. In the authors' methods: By means of reference gene primer amplification, nucleated cell counts were estimated. Using immunoSEQ multiplex PCR, the repertoire was profiled, and TCRdb retains in-frame clones only, with some absent. V and J calls and clone size are as listed in that table; D and trimming were resolved from the DNA. The sample holds about 130,000 clones; approximately 81% are singletons and the top ten take approximately 5.7%.

Sequencing was done on a sample of peripheral blood. The receptor's source is a man in his 60s with acute or convalescent COVID-19. The J gene is TRBJ2-3, the V gene TRBV3-1 (or the pseudogene TRBV3-2), with TRBD2 matching 11 bases. CDR3 sequence (DNA): TGTGCCAGCAGCCGCTTAAGGGCTAGCGGGGGGCCTGATCATCGCACAGATACGCAGTATTTT. Residues: CASSRLRASGGPDHRTDTQYF.